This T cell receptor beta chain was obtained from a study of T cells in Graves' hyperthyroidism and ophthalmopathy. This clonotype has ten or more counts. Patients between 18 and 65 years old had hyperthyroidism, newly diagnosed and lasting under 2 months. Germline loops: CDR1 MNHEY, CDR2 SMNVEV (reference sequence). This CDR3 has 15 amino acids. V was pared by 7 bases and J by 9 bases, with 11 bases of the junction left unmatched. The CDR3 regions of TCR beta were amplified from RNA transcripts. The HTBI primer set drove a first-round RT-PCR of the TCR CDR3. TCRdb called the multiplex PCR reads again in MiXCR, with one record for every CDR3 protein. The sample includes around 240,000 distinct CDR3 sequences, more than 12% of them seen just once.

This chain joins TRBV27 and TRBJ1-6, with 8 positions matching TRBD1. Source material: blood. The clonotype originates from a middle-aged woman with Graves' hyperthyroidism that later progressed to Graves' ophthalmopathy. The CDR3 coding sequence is TGTGCCAGCACCAAGCTCCGGGACAGGTTTTCACCCCTCCACTTT. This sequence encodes CASTKLRDRFSPLHF.